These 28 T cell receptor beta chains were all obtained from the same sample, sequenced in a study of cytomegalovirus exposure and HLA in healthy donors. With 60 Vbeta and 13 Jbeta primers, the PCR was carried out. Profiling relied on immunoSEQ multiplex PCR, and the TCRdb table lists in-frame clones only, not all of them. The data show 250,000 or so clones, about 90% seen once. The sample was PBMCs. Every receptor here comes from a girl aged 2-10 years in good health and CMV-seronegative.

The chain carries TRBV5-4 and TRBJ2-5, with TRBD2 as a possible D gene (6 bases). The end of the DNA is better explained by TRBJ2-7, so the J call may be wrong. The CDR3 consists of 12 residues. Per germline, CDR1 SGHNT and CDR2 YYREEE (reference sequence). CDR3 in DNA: TGTGCCAGCAGCTCGGGACTCTACGAGCAGTACTTC. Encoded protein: CASSSGLYEQYF.

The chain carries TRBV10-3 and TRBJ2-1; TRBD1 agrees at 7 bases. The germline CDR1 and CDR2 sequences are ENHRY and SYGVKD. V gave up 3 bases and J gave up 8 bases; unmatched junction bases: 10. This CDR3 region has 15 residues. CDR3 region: CAISEVQGQYYEQFF. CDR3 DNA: TGTGCCATCAGTGAAGTACAGGGGCAGTATTATGAGCAGTTCTTC.

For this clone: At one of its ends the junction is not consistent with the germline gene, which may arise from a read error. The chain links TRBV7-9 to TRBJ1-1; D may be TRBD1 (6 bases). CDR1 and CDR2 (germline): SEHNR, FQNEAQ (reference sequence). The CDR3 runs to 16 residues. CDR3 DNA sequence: TGTTCCAGCAGCCTAGGGGGGGTCCTGAAGAACACTGAAGCTTTCTTT. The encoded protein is CSSSLGGVLKNTEAFF.

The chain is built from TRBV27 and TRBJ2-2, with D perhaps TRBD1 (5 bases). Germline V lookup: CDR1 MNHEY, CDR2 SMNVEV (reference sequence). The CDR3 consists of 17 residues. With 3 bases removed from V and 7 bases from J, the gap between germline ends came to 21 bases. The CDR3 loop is CASSFRGRAKGNGELFF. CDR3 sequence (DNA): TGTGCCAGCAGTTTTAGGGGAAGGGCCAAGGGGAACGGGGAGCTGTTTTTT.

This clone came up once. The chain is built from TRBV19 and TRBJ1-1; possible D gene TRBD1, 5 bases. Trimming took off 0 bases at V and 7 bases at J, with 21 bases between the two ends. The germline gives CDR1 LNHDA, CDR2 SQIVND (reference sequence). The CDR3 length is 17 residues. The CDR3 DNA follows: TGTGCCAGTAGTATAGATTTAGGAGGCAGCGGGGGAGGTGAAGCTTTCTTT. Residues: CASSIDLGGSGGGEAFF.

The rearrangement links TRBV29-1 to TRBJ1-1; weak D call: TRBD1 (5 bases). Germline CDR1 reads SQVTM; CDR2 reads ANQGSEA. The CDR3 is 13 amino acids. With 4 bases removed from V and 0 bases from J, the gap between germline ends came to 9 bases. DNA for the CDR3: TGCAGCGTTGGGGCAGGGATGAACACTGAAGCTTTCTTT. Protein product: CSVGAGMNTEAFF.

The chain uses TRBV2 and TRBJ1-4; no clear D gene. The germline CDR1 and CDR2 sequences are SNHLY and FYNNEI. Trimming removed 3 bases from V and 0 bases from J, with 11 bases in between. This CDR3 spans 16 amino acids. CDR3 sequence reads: CASSDAGSSTNEKLFF. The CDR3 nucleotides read TGTGCCAGCAGTGACGCGGGGAGCTCAACTAATGAAAAACTGTTTTTT.

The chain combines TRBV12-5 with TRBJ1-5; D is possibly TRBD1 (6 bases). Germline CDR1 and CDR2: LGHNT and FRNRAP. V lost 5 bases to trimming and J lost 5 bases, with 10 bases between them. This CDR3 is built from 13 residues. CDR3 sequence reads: CASGKDSYQPQHF. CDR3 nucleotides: TGTGCTAGTGGTAAGGACAGTTATCAGCCCCAGCATTTT.

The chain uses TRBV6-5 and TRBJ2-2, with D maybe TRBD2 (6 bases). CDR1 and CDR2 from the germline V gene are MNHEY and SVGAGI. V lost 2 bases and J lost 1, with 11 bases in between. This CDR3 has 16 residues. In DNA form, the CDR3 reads TGTGCCAGCAGTTACCCCAGCGGGCAGAACACCGGGGAGCTGTTTTTT. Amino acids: CASSYPSGQNTGELFF.

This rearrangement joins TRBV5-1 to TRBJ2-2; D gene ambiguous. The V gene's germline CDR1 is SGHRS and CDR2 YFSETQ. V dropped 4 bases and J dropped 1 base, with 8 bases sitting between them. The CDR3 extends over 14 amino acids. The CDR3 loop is CASSPLLNTGELFF. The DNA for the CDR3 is TGCGCCAGCAGCCCCCTCCTGAACACCGGGGAGCTGTTTTTT. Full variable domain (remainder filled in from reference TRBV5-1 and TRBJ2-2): KAGVTQTPRYLIKTRGQQVTLSCSPISGHRSVSWYQQTPGQGLQFLFEYFSETQRNKGNFPGRFSGRQFSNSRSEMNVSTLELGDSALYLCASSPLLNTGELFFGEGSRLTVL.

DNA of the CDR3: TGCGCCAGCAGCCAAGCCGGGTTCTATGAGCAGTTCTTC. This codes for CASSQAGFYEQFF. The genes are TRBV4-1 and TRBJ2-1; D gene uncertain. The V end was cut by 1 base, the J end by 8 bases, with 9 bases between. This CDR3 has 13 residues. Germline lookup yields CDR1 MGHRA and CDR2 YSYEKL.

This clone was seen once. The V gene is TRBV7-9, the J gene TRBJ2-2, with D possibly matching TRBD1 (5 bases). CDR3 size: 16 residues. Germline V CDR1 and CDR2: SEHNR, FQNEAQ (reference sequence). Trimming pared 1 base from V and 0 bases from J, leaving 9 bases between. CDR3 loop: CASSLVGHTNTGELFF. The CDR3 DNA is TGTGCCAGCAGCTTAGTCGGACATACGAACACCGGGGAGCTGTTTTTT.

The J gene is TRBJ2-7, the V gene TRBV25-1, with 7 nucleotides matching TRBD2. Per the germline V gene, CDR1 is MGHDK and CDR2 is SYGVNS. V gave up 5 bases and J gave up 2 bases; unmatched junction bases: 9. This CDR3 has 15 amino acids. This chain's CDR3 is CASSPRRLAAYEQYF. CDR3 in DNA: TGTGCCAGCAGTCCCCGTCGGCTAGCGGCCTACGAGCAGTACTTC.

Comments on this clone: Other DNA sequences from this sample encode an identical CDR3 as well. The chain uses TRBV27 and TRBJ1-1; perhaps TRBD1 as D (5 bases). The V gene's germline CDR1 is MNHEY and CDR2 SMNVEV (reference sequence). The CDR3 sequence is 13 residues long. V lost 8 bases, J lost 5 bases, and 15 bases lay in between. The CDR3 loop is CASLGTRGTEAFF. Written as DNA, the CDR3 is TGTGCCAGCTTGGGGACTCGGGGGACTGAAGCTTTCTTT.

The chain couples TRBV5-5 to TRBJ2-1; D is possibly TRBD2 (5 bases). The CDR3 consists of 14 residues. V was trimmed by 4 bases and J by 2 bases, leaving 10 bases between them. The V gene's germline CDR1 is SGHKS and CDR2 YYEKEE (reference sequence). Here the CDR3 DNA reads TGTGCCAGCAGCCGGACTGGCACCTACAATGAGCAGTTCTTC. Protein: CASSRTGTYNEQFF.

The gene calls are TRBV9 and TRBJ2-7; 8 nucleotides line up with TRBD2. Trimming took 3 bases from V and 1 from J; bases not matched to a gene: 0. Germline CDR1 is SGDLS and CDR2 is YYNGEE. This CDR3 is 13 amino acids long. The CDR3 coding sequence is TGTGCCAGCAGCGGCGGGGGGTCCTACGAGCAGTACTTC. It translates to CASSGGGSYEQYF.

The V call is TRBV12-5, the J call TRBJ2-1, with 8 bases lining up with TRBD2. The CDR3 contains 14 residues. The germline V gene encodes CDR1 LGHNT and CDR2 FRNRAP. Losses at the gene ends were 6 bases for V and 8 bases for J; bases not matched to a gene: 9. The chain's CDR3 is CASGAGLDIYEQFF. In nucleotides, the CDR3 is TGTGCTAGTGGAGCGGGACTAGATATCTATGAGCAGTTCTTC.

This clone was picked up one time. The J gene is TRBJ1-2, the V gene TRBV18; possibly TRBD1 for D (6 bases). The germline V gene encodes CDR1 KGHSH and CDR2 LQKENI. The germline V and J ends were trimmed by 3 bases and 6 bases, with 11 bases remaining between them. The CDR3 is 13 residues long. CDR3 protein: CASSPIPGDGYTF. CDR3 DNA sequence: TGTGCCAGCTCACCGATTCCAGGGGATGGCTACACCTTC.

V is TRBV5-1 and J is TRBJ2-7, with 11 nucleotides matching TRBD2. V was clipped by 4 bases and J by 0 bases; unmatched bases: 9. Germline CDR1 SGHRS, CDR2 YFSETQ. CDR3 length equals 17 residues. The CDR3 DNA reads TGCGCCAGCAGCAGCAGACTAGCGGGGACCACCTCCTACGAGCAGTACTTC. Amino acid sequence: CASSSRLAGTTSYEQYF.

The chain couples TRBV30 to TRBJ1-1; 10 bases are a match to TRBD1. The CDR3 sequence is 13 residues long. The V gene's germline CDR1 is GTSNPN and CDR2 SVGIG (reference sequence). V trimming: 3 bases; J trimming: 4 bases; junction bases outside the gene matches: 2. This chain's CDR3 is CAWRGQGTTEAFF. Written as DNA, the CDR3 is TGTGCCTGGAGGGGACAGGGGACCACTGAAGCTTTCTTT.

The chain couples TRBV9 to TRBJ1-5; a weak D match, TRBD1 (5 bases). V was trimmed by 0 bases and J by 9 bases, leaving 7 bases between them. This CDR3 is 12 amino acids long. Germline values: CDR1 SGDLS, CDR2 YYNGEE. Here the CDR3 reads CASSVGGGPQHF. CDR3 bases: TGTGCCAGCAGCGTAGGGGGGGGGCCCCAGCATTTT.

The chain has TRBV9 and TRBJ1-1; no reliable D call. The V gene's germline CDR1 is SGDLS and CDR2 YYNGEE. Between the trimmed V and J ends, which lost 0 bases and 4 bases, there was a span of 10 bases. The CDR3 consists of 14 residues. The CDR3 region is CASSVGRGGTEAFF. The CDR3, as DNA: TGTGCCAGCAGCGTAGGTAGAGGAGGCACTGAAGCTTTCTTT. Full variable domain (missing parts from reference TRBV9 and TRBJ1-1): DSGVTQTPKHLITATGQRVTLRCSPRSGDLSVYWYQQSLDQGLQFLIQYYNGEERAKGNILERFSAQQFPDLHSELNLSSLELGDSALYFCASSVGRGGTEAFFGQGTRLTVV.

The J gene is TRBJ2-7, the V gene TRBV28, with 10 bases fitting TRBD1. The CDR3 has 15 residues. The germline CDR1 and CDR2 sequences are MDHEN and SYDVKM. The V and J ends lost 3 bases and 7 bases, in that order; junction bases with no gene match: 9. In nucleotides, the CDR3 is TGTGCCAGCAGTTTTACGCCGGGACAGGGGAAGGAGCAGTACTTC. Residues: CASSFTPGQGKEQYF.

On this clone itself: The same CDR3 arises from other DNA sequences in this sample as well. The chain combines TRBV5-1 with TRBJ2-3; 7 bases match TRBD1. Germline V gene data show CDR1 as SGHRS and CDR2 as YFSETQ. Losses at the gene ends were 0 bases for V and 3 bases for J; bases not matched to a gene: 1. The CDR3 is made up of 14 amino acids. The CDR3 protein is CASSLDRGTDTQYF. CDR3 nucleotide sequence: TGCGCCAGCAGCTTGGACAGGGGAACAGATACGCAGTATTTT.

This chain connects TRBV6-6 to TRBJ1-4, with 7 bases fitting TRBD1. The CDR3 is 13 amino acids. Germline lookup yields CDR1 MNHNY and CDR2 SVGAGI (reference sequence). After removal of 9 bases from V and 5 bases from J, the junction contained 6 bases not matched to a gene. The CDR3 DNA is TGTGCCAGTGGGGACAGAAGAAATGAAAAACTGTTTTTT. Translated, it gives CASGDRRNEKLFF.

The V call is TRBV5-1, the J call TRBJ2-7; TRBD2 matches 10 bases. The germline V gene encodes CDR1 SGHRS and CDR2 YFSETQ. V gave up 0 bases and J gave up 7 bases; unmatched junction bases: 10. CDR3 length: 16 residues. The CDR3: CASSLALAGTVGEQYF. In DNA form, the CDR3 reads TGCGCCAGCAGCTTGGCACTAGCGGGGACGGTCGGAGAGCAGTACTTC.

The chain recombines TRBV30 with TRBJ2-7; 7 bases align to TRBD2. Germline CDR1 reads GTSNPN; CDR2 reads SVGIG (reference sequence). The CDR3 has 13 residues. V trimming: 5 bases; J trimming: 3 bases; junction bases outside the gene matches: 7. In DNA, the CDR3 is TGTGCCTGGTCTTTGAGCGGGAACTACGAGCAGTACTTC. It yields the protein CAWSLSGNYEQYF.

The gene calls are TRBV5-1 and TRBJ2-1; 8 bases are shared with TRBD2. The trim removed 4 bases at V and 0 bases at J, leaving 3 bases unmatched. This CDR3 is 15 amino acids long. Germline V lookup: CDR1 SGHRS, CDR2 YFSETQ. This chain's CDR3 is CASSMSGSSYNEQFF. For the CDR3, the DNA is TGCGCCAGCAGCATGAGCGGGAGCTCCTACAATGAGCAGTTCTTC.